This entry lists 17 T cell receptor beta chains sequenced from one sample in a study of blood T cell repertoires in COVID-19. The assay was immunoSEQ multiplex PCR, and TCRdb's table has in-frame clones only and misses some. This sample carries some 410,000 clones, 88% of them seen once, and the ten largest clones take over 0.9%. Sequencing used PBMCs or T cells enriched from blood (not recorded which). The receptors come from a woman aged 25 to 39 with acute COVID-19.

The chain links TRBV6-6 to TRBJ1-5; D unresolved. Germline lookup yields CDR1 MNHNY and CDR2 SVGAGI (reference sequence). The length of the CDR3 is 12 residues. The V and J ends lost 5 bases and 5 bases respectively, with 7 bases between them. This CDR3 is CASSGTHQPQHF. The DNA of the CDR3 is TGTGCCAGCAGTGGTACTCATCAGCCCCAGCATTTT.

This sequence joins TRBV10-1 and TRBJ2-7; TRBD2 aligns across 12 bases. Germline V lookup: CDR1 WNHNN, CDR2 SYGVQD (reference sequence). This CDR3 is 15 amino acids long. With 5 bases clipped from V and 2 bases from J, the junction kept 4 bases outside the gene matches. The CDR3, as DNA: TGCGCCAGCAGTCGGACTAGCGGGGAAGCCTACGAGCAGTACTTC. Its translation: CASSRTSGEAYEQYF.

The rearrangement joins TRBV2 to TRBJ2-2, with 8 positions matching TRBD1. Germline assignment: CDR1 SNHLY and CDR2 FYNNEI. There are 14 residues in the CDR3. J gave up 7 bases and V 8 bases, and 9 bases lay outside the gene matches. The chain's CDR3 is CASRSQGAGGELFF. For the CDR3, the DNA is TGTGCCAGCCGCTCCCAGGGGGCAGGCGGGGAGCTGTTTTTT.

This clone has only one observation. The J gene is TRBJ2-2, the V gene TRBV5-6; possible D gene TRBD1, 6 bases. The V gene lost 1 base and the J gene lost 3 bases, with 13 bases spanning the gap. CDR3 length: 16 amino acids. Germline-derived CDR1 and CDR2 are SGHDT and YYEEEE. The CDR3 spells CASSLLGTHDTGELFF. The CDR3 DNA reads as TGTGCCAGCAGCTTGTTGGGGACACATGACACCGGGGAGCTGTTTTTT.

The chain combines TRBV3-1 (or the pseudogene TRBV3-2) with TRBJ1-2; the D gene is possibly TRBD1 (6 bases). V was shortened by 5 bases and J by 8 bases, with 15 bases between the two germline ends. Germline V lookup: CDR1 LGHDT, CDR2 YNNKEL (reference sequence). This CDR3 contains 13 residues. The CDR3 sequence is CASSLQTGIGYTF. CDR3 coding DNA: TGTGCCAGCAGCTTACAAACAGGGATAGGCTACACCTTC.

This chain uses TRBV14 with TRBJ1-1; a possible D gene is TRBD1 (5 bases). The ends were cut back, 7 bases at V and 4 bases at J, with 16 bases in the middle. Germline V gene data show CDR1 as SGHDN and CDR2 as FVKESK. This CDR3 region has 14 residues. The CDR3 DNA follows: TGTGCCAGCAATAACCGGGGGACGGCCACTGAAGCTTTCTTT. Translating it yields CASNNRGTATEAFF.

This chain uses TRBV5-6 with TRBJ2-1, with D possibly being TRBD1 (5 bases). Trimming left V 4 bases short and J 3 bases short, with 17 bases between. The CDR3 is 16 residues long. From germline, CDR1 is SGHDT and CDR2 YYEEEE. The CDR3 DNA reads TGTGCCAGCAGCGATCTCAGGGATAGTCTCTACAATGAGCAGTTCTTC. Translated, it gives CASSDLRDSLYNEQFF. The full variable domain, rest sourced from reference TRBV5-6 and TRBJ2-1, is DAGVTQSPTHLIKTRGQQVTLRCSPKSGHDTVSWYQQALGQGPQFIFQYYEEEERQRGNFPDRFSGHQFPNYSSELNVNALLLGDSALYLCASSDLRDSLYNEQFFGPGTRLTVL.

The chain couples TRBV2 to TRBJ1-3; D is possibly TRBD1 (5 bases). Trimming removed 4 bases from V and 4 bases from J, with 11 bases in between. This CDR3 is built from 14 residues. Germline CDR1 SNHLY, CDR2 FYNNEI. The CDR3 protein is CASSAEGLGNTIYF. The CDR3 DNA follows: TGTGCCAGCAGTGCTGAGGGACTGGGAAACACCATATATTTT.

CDR3 coding DNA: TGTGCCAGTAGTAAGACATCAGCTCAGCCCCAGCATTTT. It is translated as CASSKTSAQPQHF. The V and J genes are TRBV19 and TRBJ1-5; D gene unclear. Germline CDR1 is LNHDA and CDR2 is SQIVND (reference sequence). The V and J ends lost 4 bases and 6 bases respectively, with 10 bases between them. CDR3 length: 13 residues.

This rearrangement joins TRBV3-1 (or the pseudogene TRBV3-2) to TRBJ1-1, with unresolved D. The CDR3 contains 16 residues. V was pared by 4 bases and J by 1 base, with 16 bases between. The germline CDR1 and CDR2 sequences are LGHDT and YNNKEL (reference sequence). The CDR3 region has the DNA TGTGCCAGCAGCCCCCCCGCGGGCCGTGGGAACACTGAAGCTTTCTTT. It yields the protein CASSPPAGRGNTEAFF.

V is TRBV24-1 and J is TRBJ2-2; the match to TRBD1 covers 7 bases. The CDR3 sequence is 13 residues long. Losses at the gene ends were 7 bases for V and 6 bases for J; bases not matched to a gene: 4. Looked up from germline, CDR1 is KGHDR and CDR2 is SFDVKD. The CDR3 DNA reads as TGTGCCACCAGACAGGGGTCCTCCGGGGAGCTGTTTTTT. It is translated as CATRQGSSGELFF.

About this clone: Additional DNA sequences in this sample encode the identical CDR3. The genes are TRBV19 and TRBJ2-3; unclear D gene. V shed 6 bases and J shed 0 bases, with 4 bases lying between them. Germline CDR1 reads LNHDA; CDR2 reads SQIVND (reference sequence). This CDR3 contains 12 residues. This chain's CDR3 is CASSPSTDTQYF. For the CDR3, the DNA is TGTGCCAGTAGCCCGAGCACAGATACGCAGTATTTT.

The chain couples TRBV5-1 to TRBJ2-1, with D uncertain. Germline CDR1 reads SGHRS; CDR2 reads YFSETQ. V was trimmed by 4 bases and J by 8 bases, leaving 10 bases between them. This CDR3 has 12 residues. CDR3 DNA sequence: TGCGCCAGCAGCCGGAGTTTGGATGAGCAGTTCTTC. Translated, it gives CASSRSLDEQFF.

The genes are TRBV7-9 and TRBJ1-6; the match to TRBD1 covers 8 bases. Germline values: CDR1 SEHNR, CDR2 FQNEAQ (reference sequence). V lost 4 bases to trimming and J lost 12 bases; unmatched junction nucleotides: 8. The length of the CDR3 is 14 residues. The CDR3 DNA reads TGTGCCAGCAGCTCAAAGACAGGGGCGAGACCCCTCCACTTT. Translating gives CASSSKTGARPLHF.

This chain connects TRBV29-1 to TRBJ1-5; D is unresolved. The germline V gene has CDR1 SQVTM and CDR2 ANQGSEA. V lost 6 bases and J lost 4, with 10 bases in between. This CDR3 comprises 12 residues. The chain's CDR3 is CSVSSSNQPQHF. The CDR3 DNA follows: TGCAGCGTGTCCTCCAGTAATCAGCCCCAGCATTTT.

The V and J genes are TRBV27 and TRBJ2-1; a weak D match, TRBD1 (6 bases). Deletions cut 1 base from V and 5 bases from J, with 15 bases between. Looked up from germline, CDR1 is MNHEY and CDR2 is SMNVEV (reference sequence). The CDR3 is 16 amino acids. CDR3 coding DNA: TGTGCCAGCAGTTTATTGGGGGCCCCCCCTCACAATGAGCAGTTCTTC. It specifies CASSLLGAPPHNEQFF.

The genes are TRBV7-2 and TRBJ2-5, with D possibly matching TRBD2 (6 bases). Trimming took 2 bases from V and 2 from J, leaving 9 bases between them. The CDR3 runs 14 residues. CDR1 is SGHTA, CDR2 FQGNSA, per germline. As DNA, the CDR3 is TGTGCCAGCAGCTTACGGCGGGGTCAAGAGACCCAGTACTTC. Its protein is CASSLRRGQETQYF. Variable domain in full (rest from reference TRBV7-2 and TRBJ2-5): GAGVSQSPSNKVTEKGKDVELRCDPISGHTALYWYRQSLGQGLEFLIYFQGNSAPDKSGLPSDRFSAERTGGSVSTLTIQRTQQEDSAVYLCASSLRRGQETQYFGPGTRLLVL.